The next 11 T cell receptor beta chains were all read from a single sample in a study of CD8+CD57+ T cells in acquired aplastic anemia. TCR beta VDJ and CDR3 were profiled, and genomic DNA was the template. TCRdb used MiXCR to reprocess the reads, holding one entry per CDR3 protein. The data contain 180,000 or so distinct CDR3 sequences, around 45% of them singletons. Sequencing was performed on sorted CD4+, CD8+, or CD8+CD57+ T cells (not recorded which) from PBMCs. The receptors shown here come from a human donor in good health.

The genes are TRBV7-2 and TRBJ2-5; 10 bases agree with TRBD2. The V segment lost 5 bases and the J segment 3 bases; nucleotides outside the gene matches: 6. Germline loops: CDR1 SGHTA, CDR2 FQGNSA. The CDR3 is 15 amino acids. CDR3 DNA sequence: TGTGCCAGCAGCCGACCGGGACTAGCGAAAGAGACCCAGTACTTC. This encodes CASSRPGLAKETQYF.

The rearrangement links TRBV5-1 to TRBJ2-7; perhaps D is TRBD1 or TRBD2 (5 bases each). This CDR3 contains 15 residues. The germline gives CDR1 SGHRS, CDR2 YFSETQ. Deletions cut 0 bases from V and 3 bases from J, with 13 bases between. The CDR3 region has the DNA TGCGCCAGCAGCTTGGGAGGGGTAGGAGTCTACGAGCAGTACTTC. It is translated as CASSLGGVGVYEQYF.

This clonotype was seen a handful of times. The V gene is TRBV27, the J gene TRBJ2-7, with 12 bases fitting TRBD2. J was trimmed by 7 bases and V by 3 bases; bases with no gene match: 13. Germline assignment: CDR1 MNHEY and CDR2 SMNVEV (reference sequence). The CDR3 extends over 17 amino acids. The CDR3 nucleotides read TGTGCCAGCAGTTTCTTGAAGACTAGCGGGAGCGTCGGGGAGCAGTACTTC. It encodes CASSFLKTSGSVGEQYF.

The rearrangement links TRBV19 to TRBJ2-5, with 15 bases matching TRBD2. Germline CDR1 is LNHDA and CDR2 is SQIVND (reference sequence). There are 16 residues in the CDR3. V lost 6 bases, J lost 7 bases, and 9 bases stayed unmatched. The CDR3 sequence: CASRDRTSGRAGTQYF. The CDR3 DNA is TGTGCCAGTAGAGACCGGACTAGCGGGAGGGCCGGGACCCAGTACTTC.

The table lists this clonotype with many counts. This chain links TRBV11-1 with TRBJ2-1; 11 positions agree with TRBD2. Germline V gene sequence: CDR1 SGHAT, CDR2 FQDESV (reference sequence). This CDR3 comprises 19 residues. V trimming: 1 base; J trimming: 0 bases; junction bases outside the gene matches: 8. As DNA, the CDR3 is TGTGCCAGCAGCTTAGGGCTAGCGGGAGGACAGAGCTCCTACAATGAGCAGTTCTTC. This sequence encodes CASSLGLAGGQSSYNEQFF.

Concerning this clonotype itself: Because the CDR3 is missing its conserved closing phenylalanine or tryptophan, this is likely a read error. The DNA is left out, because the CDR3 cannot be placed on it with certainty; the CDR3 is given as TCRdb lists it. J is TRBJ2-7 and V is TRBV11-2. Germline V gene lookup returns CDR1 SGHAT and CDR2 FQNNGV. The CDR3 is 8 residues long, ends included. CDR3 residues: CASSLSIG.

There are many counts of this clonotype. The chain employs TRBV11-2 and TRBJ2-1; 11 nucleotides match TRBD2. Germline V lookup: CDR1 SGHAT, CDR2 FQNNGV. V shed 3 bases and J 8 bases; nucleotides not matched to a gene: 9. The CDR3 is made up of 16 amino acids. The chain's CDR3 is CASSLLLAGARDEQFF. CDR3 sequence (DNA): TGTGCCAGCAGCTTGCTACTAGCGGGAGCAAGGGATGAGCAGTTCTTC.

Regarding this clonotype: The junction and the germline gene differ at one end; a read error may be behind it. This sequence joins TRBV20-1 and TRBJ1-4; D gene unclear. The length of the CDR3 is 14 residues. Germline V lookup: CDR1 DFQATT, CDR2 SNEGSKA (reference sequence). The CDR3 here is CSAQTVTFNEKLFF. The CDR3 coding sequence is TGCAGTGCCCAGACTGTGACCTTCAATGAGAAACTGTTTTTT.

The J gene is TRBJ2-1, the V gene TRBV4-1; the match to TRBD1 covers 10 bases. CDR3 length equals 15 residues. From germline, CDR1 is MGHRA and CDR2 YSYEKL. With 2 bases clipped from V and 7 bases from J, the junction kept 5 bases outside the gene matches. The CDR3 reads CASSQTTGGRNEQFF. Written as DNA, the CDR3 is TGCGCCAGCAGCCAAACGACAGGGGGCCGGAATGAGCAGTTCTTC.

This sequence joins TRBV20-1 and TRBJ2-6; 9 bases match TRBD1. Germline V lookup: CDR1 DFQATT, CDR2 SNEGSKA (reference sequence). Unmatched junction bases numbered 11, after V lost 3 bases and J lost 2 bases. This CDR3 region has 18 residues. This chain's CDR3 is CSASILGTGIPGANVLTF. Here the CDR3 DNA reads TGCAGTGCTAGTATCTTAGGGACAGGGATACCTGGGGCCAACGTCCTGACTTTC.

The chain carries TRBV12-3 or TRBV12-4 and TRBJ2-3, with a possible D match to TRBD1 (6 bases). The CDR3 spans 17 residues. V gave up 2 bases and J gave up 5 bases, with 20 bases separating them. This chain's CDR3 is CASSLRGTGKLGDTQYF. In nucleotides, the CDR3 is TGTGCCAGCAGTTTAAGGGGCACAGGGAAGCTGGGAGATACGCAGTATTTT.